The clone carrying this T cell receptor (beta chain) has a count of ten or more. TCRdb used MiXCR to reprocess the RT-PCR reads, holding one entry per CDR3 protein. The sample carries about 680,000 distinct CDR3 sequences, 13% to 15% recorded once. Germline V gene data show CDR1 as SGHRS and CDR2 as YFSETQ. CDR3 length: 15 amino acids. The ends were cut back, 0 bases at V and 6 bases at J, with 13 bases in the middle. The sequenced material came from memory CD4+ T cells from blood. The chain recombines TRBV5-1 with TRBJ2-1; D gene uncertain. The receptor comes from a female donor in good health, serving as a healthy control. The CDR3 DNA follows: TGCGCCAGCAGCTTGGTTACAATCGGGTCCAATGAGCAGTTCTTC. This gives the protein CASSLVTIGSNEQFF.